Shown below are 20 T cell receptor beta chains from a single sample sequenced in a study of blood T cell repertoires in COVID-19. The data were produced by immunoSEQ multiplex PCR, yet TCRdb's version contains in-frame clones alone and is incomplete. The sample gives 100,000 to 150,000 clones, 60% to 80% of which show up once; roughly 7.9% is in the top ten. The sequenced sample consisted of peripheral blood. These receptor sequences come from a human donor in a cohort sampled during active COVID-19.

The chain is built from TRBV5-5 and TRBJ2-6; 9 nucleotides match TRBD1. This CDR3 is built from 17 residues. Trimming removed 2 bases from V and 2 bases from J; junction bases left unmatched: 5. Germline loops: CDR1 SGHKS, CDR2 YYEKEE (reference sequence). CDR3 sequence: CASSFYTGGAGANVLTF. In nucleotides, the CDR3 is TGTGCCAGCAGCTTTTATACAGGGGGCGCTGGGGCCAACGTCCTGACTTTC.

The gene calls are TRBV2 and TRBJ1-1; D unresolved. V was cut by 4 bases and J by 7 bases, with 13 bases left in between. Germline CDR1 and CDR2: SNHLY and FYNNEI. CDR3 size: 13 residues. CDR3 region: CASSGSGGGEAFF. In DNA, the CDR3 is TGTGCCAGCAGTGGGTCGGGTGGTGGTGAAGCTTTCTTT.

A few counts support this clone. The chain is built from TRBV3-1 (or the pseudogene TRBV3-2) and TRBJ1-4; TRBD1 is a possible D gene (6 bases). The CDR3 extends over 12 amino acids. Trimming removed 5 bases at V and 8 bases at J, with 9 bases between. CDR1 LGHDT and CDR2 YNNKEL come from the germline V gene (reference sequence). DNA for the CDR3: TGTGCCAGCAGCTACAGGGAAGAAAAACTGTTTTTT. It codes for CASSYREEKLFF.

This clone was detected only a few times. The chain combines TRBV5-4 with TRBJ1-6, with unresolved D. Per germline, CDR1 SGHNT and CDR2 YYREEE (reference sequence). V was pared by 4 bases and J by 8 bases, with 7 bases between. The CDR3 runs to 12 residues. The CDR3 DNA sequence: TGTGCCAGCAGCATATTGTATTCACCCCTCCACTTT. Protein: CASSILYSPLHF.

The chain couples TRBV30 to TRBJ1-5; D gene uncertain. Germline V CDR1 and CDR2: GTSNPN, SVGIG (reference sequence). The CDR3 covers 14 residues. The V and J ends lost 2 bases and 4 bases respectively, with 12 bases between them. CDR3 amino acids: CAWSLVSRNQPQHF. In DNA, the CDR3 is TGTGCCTGGAGTCTAGTGAGCCGGAATCAGCCCCAGCATTTT.

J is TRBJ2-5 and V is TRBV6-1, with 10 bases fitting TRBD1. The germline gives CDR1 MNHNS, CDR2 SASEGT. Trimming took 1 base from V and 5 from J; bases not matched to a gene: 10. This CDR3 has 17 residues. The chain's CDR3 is CASSEEATGQGRETQYF. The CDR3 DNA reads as TGTGCCAGCAGTGAAGAGGCGACGGGACAGGGGAGGGAGACCCAGTACTTC.

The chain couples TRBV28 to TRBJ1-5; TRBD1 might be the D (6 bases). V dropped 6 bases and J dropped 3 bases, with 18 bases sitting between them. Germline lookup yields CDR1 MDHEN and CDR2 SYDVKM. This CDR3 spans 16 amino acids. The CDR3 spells CASRPTGHLLNQPQHF. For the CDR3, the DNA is TGTGCCAGCAGGCCGACAGGTCACCTCCTCAATCAGCCCCAGCATTTT.

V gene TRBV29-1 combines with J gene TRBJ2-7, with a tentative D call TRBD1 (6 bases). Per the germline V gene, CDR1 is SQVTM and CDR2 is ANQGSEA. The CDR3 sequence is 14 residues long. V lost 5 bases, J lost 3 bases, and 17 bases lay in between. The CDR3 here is CSVRLTGSGYEQYF. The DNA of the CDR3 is TGCAGCGTTCGACTAACAGGGAGCGGCTACGAGCAGTACTTC.

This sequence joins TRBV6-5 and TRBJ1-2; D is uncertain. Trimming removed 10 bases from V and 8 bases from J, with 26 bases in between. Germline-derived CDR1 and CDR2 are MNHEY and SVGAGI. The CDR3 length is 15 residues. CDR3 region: CATATVGGRAGGYTF. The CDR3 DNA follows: TGTGCCACCGCAACCGTCGGAGGCCGCGCGGGAGGCTACACCTTC.

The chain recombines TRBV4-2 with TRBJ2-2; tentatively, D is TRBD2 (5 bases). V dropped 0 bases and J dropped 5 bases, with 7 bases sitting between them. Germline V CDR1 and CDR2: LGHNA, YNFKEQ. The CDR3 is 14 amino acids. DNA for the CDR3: TGTGCCAGCAGCCAAGACCGGGGTACCGGGGAGCTGTTTTTT. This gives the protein CASSQDRGTGELFF.

CDR3 loop: CASSESQAGRAEQYF. The CDR3 DNA sequence: TGCGCCAGCAGTGAGTCACAAGCGGGCAGGGCGGAGCAGTACTTC. This chain connects TRBV10-1 to TRBJ2-7, with D perhaps TRBD2 (6 bases). Germline loops: CDR1 WNHNN, CDR2 SYGVQD (reference sequence). With 0 bases removed from V and 7 bases from J, the gap between germline ends came to 16 bases. This CDR3 has 15 amino acids.

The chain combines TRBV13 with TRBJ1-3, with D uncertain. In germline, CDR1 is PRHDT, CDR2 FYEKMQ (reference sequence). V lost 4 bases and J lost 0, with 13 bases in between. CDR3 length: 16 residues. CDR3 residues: CASSSFTVPSGNTIYF. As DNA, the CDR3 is TGTGCCAGCAGCTCGTTCACAGTGCCCTCTGGAAACACCATATATTTT.

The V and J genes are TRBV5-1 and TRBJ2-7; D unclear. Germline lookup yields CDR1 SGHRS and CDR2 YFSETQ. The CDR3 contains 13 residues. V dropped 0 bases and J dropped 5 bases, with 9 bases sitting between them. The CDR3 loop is CASSLGSGHEQYF. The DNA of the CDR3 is TGCGCCAGCAGCTTGGGATCTGGGCACGAGCAGTACTTC.

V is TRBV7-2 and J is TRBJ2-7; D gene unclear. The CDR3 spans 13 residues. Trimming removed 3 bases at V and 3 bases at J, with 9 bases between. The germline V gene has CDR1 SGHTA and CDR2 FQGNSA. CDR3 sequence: CASSFATNYEQYF. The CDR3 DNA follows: TGTGCCAGCAGCTTTGCCACTAACTACGAGCAGTACTTC.

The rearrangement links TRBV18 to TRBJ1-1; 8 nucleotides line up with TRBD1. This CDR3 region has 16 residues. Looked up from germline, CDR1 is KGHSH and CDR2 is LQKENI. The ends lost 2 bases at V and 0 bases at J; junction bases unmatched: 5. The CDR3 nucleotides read TGTGCCAGCTCACCAATAGACAGGGGTTTGAACACTGAAGCTTTCTTT. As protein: CASSPIDRGLNTEAFF.

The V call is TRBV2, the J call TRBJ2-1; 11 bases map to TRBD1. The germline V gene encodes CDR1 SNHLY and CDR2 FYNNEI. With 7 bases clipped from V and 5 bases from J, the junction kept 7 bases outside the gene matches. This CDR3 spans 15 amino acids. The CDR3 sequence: CASTPDRGPHNEQFF. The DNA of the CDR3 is TGTGCCAGCACCCCGGACAGGGGGCCGCACAATGAGCAGTTCTTC.

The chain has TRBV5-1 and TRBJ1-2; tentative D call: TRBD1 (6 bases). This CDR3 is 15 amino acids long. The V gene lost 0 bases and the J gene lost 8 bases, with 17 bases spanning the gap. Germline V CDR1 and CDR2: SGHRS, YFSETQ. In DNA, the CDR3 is TGCGCCAGCAGCTTGGCAGGGGAGGGAGACTGGGGCTACACCTTC. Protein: CASSLAGEGDWGYTF.

CDR3 residues: CASSPQGVYGYTF. CDR3 DNA sequence: TGTGCCAGCAGTCCGCAGGGGGTCTACGGCTACACCTTC. This chain connects TRBV2 to TRBJ1-2; 7 bases map to TRBD1. Germline V gives CDR1 SNHLY, CDR2 FYNNEI. V lost 5 bases and J lost 8; bases outside the gene matches: 8. The CDR3 is made up of 13 amino acids.

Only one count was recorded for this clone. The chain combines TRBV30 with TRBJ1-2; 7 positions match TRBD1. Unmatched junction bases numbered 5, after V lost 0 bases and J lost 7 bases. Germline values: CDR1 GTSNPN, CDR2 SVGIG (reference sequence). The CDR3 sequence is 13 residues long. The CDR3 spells CAWSVGGAGGYTF. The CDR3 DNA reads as TGTGCCTGGAGTGTAGGGGGCGCGGGTGGCTACACCTTC.

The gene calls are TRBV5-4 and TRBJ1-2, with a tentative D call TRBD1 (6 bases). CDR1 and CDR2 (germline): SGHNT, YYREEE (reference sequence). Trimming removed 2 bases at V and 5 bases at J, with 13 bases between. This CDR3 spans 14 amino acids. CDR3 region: CASSFPGDEYGYTF. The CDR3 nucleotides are TGTGCCAGCAGCTTCCCAGGGGACGAGTATGGCTACACCTTC.